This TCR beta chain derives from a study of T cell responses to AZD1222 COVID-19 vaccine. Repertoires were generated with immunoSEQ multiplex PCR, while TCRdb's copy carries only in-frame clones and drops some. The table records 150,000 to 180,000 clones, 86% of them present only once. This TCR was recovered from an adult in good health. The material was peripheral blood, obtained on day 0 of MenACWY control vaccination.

This CDR3 is CASSIVGPRSLAGELFF. Written as DNA, the CDR3 is TGTGCCAGTAGTATAGTGGGACCTCGAAGTCTCGCCGGGGAGCTGTTTTTT. The chain recombines TRBV19 with TRBJ2-2; D is possibly TRBD1 or TRBD2 (5 bases each). This CDR3 has 17 amino acids. V lost 1 base and J 6 bases, leaving 18 bases between the germline ends. CDR1 LNHDA and CDR2 SQIVND come from the germline V gene (reference sequence).